These T cell receptor beta chains were read from a single sample in a study of OX40 agonist ivuxolimab in advanced cancers. TCRdb keeps only in-frame clones here, not all; method: immunoSEQ multiplex PCR. The sample yields 70,000 or so clones, 86% seen once. The starting material was CD4+ or CD8+ T cells sorted from blood, obtained in a trial of the OX40 agonist ivuxolimab. Source of these receptors: an adult with an advanced solid tumor such as melanoma, head and neck, liver or kidney cancer. CDR3s leave out the opening cysteine and the closing phenylalanine or tryptophan. D genes are given only for firm matches. Clone sizes are given selectively: once, few, many, or a class where the clone is expanded.

NA	TRBD1	TRBV7-8	TRBJ2-7	ASSLYATGTDYEQY
NA	NA	TRBV7-9	TRBJ2-1	ASSLGDGGARGNEQF
NA	NA	TRBV27	TRBJ2-1	ASSLSGRGHVFSEQF
NA	NA	TRBV5-1	TRBJ1-6	ASSPDSFNSPLH
NA	NA	TRBV7-6	TRBJ2-1	ASSPRQGSSYNEQF
once	NA	TRBV18	TRBJ1-5	ASSPYLGDSNQPQH
NA	NA	TRBV5-1	TRBJ2-2	ASKQAANTGELF
NA	NA	TRBV28	TRBJ1-2	ASRTLGYYGYT
NA	NA	TRBV5-4	TRBJ1-2	ASSADLGYGYT
once	NA	TRBV5-1	TRBJ2-3	ASSNDLGVGTDTQY
NA	TRBD1	TRBV11-2	TRBJ1-3	ASSLRDRAGNTIY
few	NA	TRBV11-3	TRBJ2-7	ASSLRSGADEQY
NA	NA	TRBV5-4	TRBJ1-5	ASSLAGEGQPQH
few	TRBD2	TRBV7-3	TRBJ2-1	ASTPGGTSGGKYNEQF
NA	TRBD1	TRBV11-3	TRBJ2-1	ASSLGRDRGRQNEQF
NA	TRBD1	TRBV6-5	TRBJ1-2	ASSSWTGSYGYT
NA	TRBD1	TRBV30	TRBJ2-5	ACGDRDVLAETQY
NA	TRBD1	TRBV2	TRBJ2-3	ASSDGGQDTDTQY
NA	NA	TRBV27	TRBJ1-2	ASSPRGNGYT
NA	TRBD2	TRBV7-3	TRBJ2-3	ASNLVGGRGDTQY
NA	NA	TRBV29-1	TRBJ1-5	SVGGGGSGQPQH
NA	TRBD1	TRBV4-2	TRBJ2-7	ASSLPGQSPY
once	TRBD1	TRBV6-5	TRBJ2-7	ASSSRDRAYEQY
NA	TRBD2	TRBV19	TRBJ2-3	AIGRESSLSTDTQY
once	NA	TRBV6-6	TRBJ2-3	ASSYPGPSGDTQY
once	TRBD1	TRBV18	TRBJ2-3	ASQGADPDTQY